A few counts support the clone carrying this T cell receptor beta chain. Sample time point: patch test 2, 6 weeks after DPC sensitization. Treatment reported: therapeutic diphenylcyclopropenone sensitization with weekly scalp DPC. Non-pregnant alopecia patients aged 18 to 70, suitable for DPC therapy. The data are from a study of human T cells and chemical hapten exposure. In germline, CDR1 is SGHAT, CDR2 FQNNGV. The V gene end was trimmed by 5 bases and the J gene end by 4 bases; junction bases not matched to a gene: 7. The CDR3 is 15 residues long. Each CDR3 protein gets one entry after TCRdb re-called the RACE reads with MiXCR. The sample holds approximately 95,000 distinct CDR3 sequences, roughly an eighth seen once.

The receptor's source is a woman in her thirties or forties with alopecia areata. Some clones in this sample may be carry-over from other donors' samples. The material was whole blood, obtained in connection with sensitization to the hapten diphenylcyclopropenone (DPC). The V and J genes are TRBV11-2 and TRBJ1-1; 10 bases line up with TRBD1. CDR3 sequence: CASSQGTGESTEAFF. The CDR3 nucleotides read TGTGCCAGCAGCCAGGGGACAGGGGAGAGCACTGAAGCTTTCTTT.